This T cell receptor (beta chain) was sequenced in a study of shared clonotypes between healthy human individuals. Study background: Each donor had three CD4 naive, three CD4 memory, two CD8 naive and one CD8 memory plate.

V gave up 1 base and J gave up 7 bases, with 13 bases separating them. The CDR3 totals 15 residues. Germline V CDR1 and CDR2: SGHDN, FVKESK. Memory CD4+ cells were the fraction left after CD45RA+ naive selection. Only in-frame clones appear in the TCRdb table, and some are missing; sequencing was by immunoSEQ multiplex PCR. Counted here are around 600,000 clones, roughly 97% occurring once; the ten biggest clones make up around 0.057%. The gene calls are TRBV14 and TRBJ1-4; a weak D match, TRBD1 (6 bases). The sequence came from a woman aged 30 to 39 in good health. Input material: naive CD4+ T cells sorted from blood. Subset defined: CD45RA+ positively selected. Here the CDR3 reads CASSQGGAVGEKLFF. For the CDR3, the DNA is TGTGCCAGCAGCCAAGGGGGGGCAGTCGGTGAAAAACTGTTTTTT.